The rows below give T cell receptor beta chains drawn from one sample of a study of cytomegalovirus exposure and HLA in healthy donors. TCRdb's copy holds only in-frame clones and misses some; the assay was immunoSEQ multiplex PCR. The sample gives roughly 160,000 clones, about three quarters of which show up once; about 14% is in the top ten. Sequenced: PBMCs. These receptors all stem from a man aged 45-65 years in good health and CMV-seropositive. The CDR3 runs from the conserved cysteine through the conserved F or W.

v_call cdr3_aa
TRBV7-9 CASSYGTGANYGYTF
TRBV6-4 CASSDELASYSNEQFF
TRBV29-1 CSVGDRTFMAGYTF
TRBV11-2 CASSFDGGPPGETQYF
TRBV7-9 CASSPPEGGVYEQYF
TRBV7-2 CASTPGGTNEKLFF
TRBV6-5 CASSESTGEQYF
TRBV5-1 CASSLGLAGIIRKETQYF
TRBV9 CASSTRGDYGYTF
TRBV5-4 CASSLRGFDYEQYF
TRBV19 CASSIALRQGARNNSPLHF
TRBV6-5 CASSYAGATNEKLFF
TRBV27 CASSFNRGRVDYGYTF
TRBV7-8 CASSLALWEPNEKLFF
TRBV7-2 CASSSGQGSYNSPLHF
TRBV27 CASSFGTGGNTEAFF
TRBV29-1 CSALAELPDTQYF
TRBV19 CASSMGAGGNQPQHF
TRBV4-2 CASKLAGNYEQYF
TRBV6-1 CASRQGSGTNEKLFF
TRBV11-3 CASSSGDRKNTEAFF
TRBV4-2 CASSQDLGGSQEVYTF
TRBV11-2 CASRRDYDNEQFF
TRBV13 CASSLWEVEDTQYF
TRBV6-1 CASTGTGWETFF
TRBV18 CASSPLGRGEKLFF
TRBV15 CATSRGGLADSYNEQFF
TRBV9 CASSVGQSSHEQYF
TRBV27 CASSLGPSRPSKETQYF
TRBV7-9 CASSFPSTGTEAFF
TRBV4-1 CASSHDGTGKQETQYF
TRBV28 CASTIFRDRGAFF
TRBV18 CASSPILDSPLHF
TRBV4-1 CASSLGGAKDTQYF
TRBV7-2 CASSRTIRDRVGLGF
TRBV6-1 CASRSGRETQYF
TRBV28 CASHLGPGWAEGRYTEAFF
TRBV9 CASSVQAGGSGETQYF
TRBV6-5 CASSYSPGAYNSPLHF
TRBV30 CAWKTGTSPLHF
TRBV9 CASSVSSGGLNEQFF
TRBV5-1 CASSLGGQGTNTGELFF
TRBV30 CASSPAGGYEQYF
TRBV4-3 CASSQDLPSAQGLFSNSPLHF
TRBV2 CASRGTGTVDTEAFF
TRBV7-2 CASRLTVNRGADTQYF
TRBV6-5 CASRATLGGKNIQYF
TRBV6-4 CASSKAGGTDTQYF
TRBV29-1 CSAVDRGNYGYTF
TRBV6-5 CASSAPTVTEQYF
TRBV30 CAWIGIRAGGNTIYF
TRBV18 CASSPRTGGKDEQFF
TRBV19 CASSIGGGYSTDTQYF
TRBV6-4 CASIVVLAGPQAKNIQYF
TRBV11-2 CASSPRTGLNSREQYF
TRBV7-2 CASSREPGGSYQPQHF
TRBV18 CASSPSGLMNTEAFF
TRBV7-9 CASSLASAGTGVTGELFF
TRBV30 CAWSAQGTSKTAKNIQYF
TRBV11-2 CASSRGTNYGYTF